This T cell receptor beta chain was documented in a study of identical twins. General observations from the study: The analysis was cross-sectional rather than longitudinal within donors.

Only a few counts were recorded for this clonotype. Antigen specificity is unknown. Germline V CDR1 and CDR2: ENHRY, SYGVKD. This CDR3 has 15 residues. V shed 6 bases, J shed 2 bases, and the junction held 6 bases outside the gene matches. A single record per CDR3 protein comes from TCRdb applying MiXCR to the 5' RACE reads. Among around 960,000 distinct CDR3 sequences listed, over 9% were seen once. This sample was also put to use in a study of yellow fever vaccine responses in identical twins. This second study says: Twins' vaccine T cell responses were reported to seem partly convergent and partly personalized.

The clonotype comes from a woman younger than 30 in good health. V and J are TRBV10-3 and TRBJ2-7; 11 bases agree with TRBD2. Sequencing was carried out using PBMCs. Written as DNA, the CDR3 is TGTGCCATCAGCCCAACTAGCGGGGGAGCCTACGAGCAGTACGTC. This sequence encodes CAISPTSGGAYEQYV.